These 15 T cell receptor beta chains came from one sample sequenced in a study of CD8 T cells in Susac syndrome. Reverse transcription used about 0.45 to 1 ug RNA and random hexamers. MiXCR, run by TCRdb on the immunoSEQ multiplex PCR reads, gives a single entry per CDR3 protein. The sample carries roughly 150,000 distinct CDR3 sequences, nearly 97% recorded once. Sample: CD4+ T cells from PBMCs. The receptor set was obtained from a human donor with Susac syndrome.

The chain uses TRBV12-3 or TRBV12-4 and TRBJ2-1, with 9 bases identical to TRBD2. CDR3 size: 15 residues. The V segment lost 6 bases and the J segment 9 bases; nucleotides outside the gene matches: 12. CDR3 DNA: TGTGCCAGCAGGCCCCGGGGCGGGGGGGCCATTGAGCAGTTCTTC. It is translated as CASRPRGGGAIEQFF.

This clonotype was counted a single time. The J gene is TRBJ2-1, the V gene TRBV5-6; D call uncertain. Germline lookup yields CDR1 SGHDT and CDR2 YYEEEE. The CDR3 contains 12 residues. V lost 0 bases to trimming and J lost 3 bases, with 1 base between them. CDR3 sequence reads: CASSLDYNEQFF. The CDR3 DNA is TGTGCCAGCAGCTTGGACTACAATGAGCAGTTCTTC.

The chain is built from TRBV29-1 and TRBJ2-3, with D unclear. CDR3 length: 9 amino acids. The V gene lost 6 bases and the J gene lost 6 bases, with 4 bases spanning the gap. CDR1 is SQVTM, CDR2 ANQGSEA, per germline. CDR3 coding DNA: TGCAGCGTCGGGGATACGCAGTATTTT. Its protein product is CSVGDTQYF.

V is TRBV7-9 and J is TRBJ2-5, with D perhaps TRBD1 (6 bases). Trimming left V 7 bases short and J 11 bases short, with 14 bases between. CDR3 size: 11 residues. Looked up from germline, CDR1 is SEHNR and CDR2 is FQNEAQ (reference sequence). Here the CDR3 reads CASTHNGQQYF. In DNA form, the CDR3 reads TGTGCCAGCACCCATAACGGACAGCAGTACTTC.

This clonotype appeared once. The chain links TRBV29-1 to TRBJ1-1; D gene unclear. The germline CDR1 and CDR2 sequences are SQVTM and ANQGSEA. This CDR3 is built from 14 residues. V gave up 2 bases and J gave up 0 bases, with 10 bases separating them. CDR3 residues: CSVERQTMNTEAFF. As DNA, the CDR3 is TGCAGCGTTGAAAGGCAGACTATGAACACTGAAGCTTTCTTT. The whole variable domain, filled in from reference TRBV29-1 and TRBJ1-1, reads SAVISQKPSRDICQRGTSLTIQCQVDSQVTMMFWYRQQPGQSLTLIATANQGSEATYESGFVIDKFPISRPNLTFSTLTVSNMSPEDSSIYLCSVERQTMNTEAFFGQGTRLTVV.

In its sample, this clonotype was seen once. This chain connects TRBV29-1 to TRBJ1-2; D is perhaps TRBD1 (6 bases). CDR1 SQVTM and CDR2 ANQGSEA come from the germline V gene. The CDR3 runs to 11 residues. The V and J ends lost 6 bases and 5 bases respectively, with 10 bases between them. CDR3 sequence reads: CSVLGGYGYTF. CDR3 nucleotide sequence: TGCAGCGTATTAGGGGGGTATGGCTACACCTTC.

This chain links TRBV28 with TRBJ1-1, with D perhaps TRBD1 (5 bases). The germline CDR1 and CDR2 sequences are MDHEN and SYDVKM. This CDR3 has 12 amino acids. The ends were cut back, 11 bases at V and 7 bases at J, with 17 bases in the middle. CDR3 DNA: TGTGCCGAAAAAACAGGTTCAGGTGAAGCTTTCTTT. Translated: CAEKTGSGEAFF.

This clonotype was picked up one time. The rearrangement links TRBV6-4 to TRBJ2-3; 10 bases agree with TRBD1. CDR1 MRHNA and CDR2 SNTAGT come from the germline V gene. The CDR3 has 14 amino acids. Trimming at V came to 3 bases and at J to 9 bases, leaving 6 bases not matched to a gene. Written as DNA, the CDR3 is TGTGCCAGCAGTGATATCCGGGACAGGGGCACGCAGTATTTT. It is translated as CASSDIRDRGTQYF.

The chain recombines TRBV27 with TRBJ2-1; TRBD2 matches at 8 bases. V lost 3 bases, J lost 9 bases, and 7 bases stayed unmatched. Germline V gives CDR1 MNHEY, CDR2 SMNVEV (reference sequence). This CDR3 is 14 amino acids long. This chain's CDR3 is CASSFPGRATEQFF. The DNA of the CDR3 is TGTGCCAGCAGTTTCCCCGGGAGGGCCACTGAGCAGTTCTTC.

This chain joins TRBV6-5 and TRBJ2-1, with 8 positions matching TRBD2. There are 15 residues in the CDR3. The germline CDR1 and CDR2 sequences are MNHEY and SVGAGI. V was clipped by 5 bases and J by 2 bases; unmatched bases: 5. This CDR3 reads CASSRGGSPYNEQFF. CDR3 DNA sequence: TGTGCCAGCAGTCGCGGGGGGTCTCCCTACAATGAGCAGTTCTTC.

The chain couples TRBV6-5 to TRBJ2-1, with TRBD1 as a possible D gene (5 bases). The germline CDR1 and CDR2 sequences are MNHEY and SVGAGI. The germline V and J ends were trimmed by 0 bases and 7 bases, with 13 bases remaining between them. This CDR3 region has 15 residues. This chain's CDR3 is CASSYSGQGSNEQFF. CDR3 DNA sequence: TGTGCCAGCAGTTACTCAGGCCAGGGTAGTAATGAGCAGTTCTTC.

The chain employs TRBV12-3 or TRBV12-4 and TRBJ1-5; 10 bases are a match to TRBD1. The CDR3 extends over 15 amino acids. The ends lost 7 bases at V and 3 bases at J; junction bases unmatched: 6. CDR3 DNA: TGTGCCAGCACCTCCGGGACAGGGGTCAATCAGCCCCAGCATTTT. Translation gives CASTSGTGVNQPQHF.

The chain is built from TRBV5-1 and TRBJ1-5; D unclear. Trimming stripped 5 bases from V and 1 base from J, with 4 bases between. CDR1 and CDR2 (germline): SGHRS, YFSETQ. The CDR3 totals 12 residues. CDR3 coding DNA: TGCGCCAGCAGGGAAAGCAATCAGCCCCAGCATTTT. Translating it yields CASRESNQPQHF.

The chain joins TRBV29-1 to TRBJ1-2, with TRBD1 identical over 7 bases. This CDR3 is 13 amino acids long. The trim removed 3 bases at V and 7 bases at J, leaving 8 bases unmatched. Germline CDR1 SQVTM, CDR2 ANQGSEA. In nucleotides, the CDR3 is TGCAGCGTTGACCTGACAGGGATGACTGGCTACACCTTC. The encoded protein is CSVDLTGMTGYTF.

This clonotype was counted once. The chain has TRBV4-1 and TRBJ1-1; D is uncertain. The CDR3 contains 15 residues. V was clipped by 2 bases and J by 2 bases, with 12 bases between them. Per the germline V gene, CDR1 is MGHRA and CDR2 is YSYEKL. CDR3 coding DNA: TGCGCCAGCAGCCAATACCCCGCAATAAACACTGAAGCTTTCTTT. Translated: CASSQYPAINTEAFF.